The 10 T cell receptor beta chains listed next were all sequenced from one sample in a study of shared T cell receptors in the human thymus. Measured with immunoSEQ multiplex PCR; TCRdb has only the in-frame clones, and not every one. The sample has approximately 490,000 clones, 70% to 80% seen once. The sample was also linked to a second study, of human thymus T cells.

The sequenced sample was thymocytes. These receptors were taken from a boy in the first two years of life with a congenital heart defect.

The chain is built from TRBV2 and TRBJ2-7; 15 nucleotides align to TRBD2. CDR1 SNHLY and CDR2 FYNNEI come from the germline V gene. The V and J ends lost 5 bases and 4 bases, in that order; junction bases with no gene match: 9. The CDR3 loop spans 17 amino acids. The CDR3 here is CASSSGTSGRSLYEQYF. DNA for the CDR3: TGTGCCAGCAGTTCCGGGACTAGCGGGAGGTCCTTATACGAGCAGTACTTC.

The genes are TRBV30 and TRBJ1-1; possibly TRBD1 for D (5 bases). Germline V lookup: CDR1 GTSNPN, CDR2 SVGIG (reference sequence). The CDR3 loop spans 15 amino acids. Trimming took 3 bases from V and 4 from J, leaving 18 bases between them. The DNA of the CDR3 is TGTGCCTGGAGGTCTCATGGACAAAGGGGCACTGAAGCTTTCTTT. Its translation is CAWRSHGQRGTEAFF.

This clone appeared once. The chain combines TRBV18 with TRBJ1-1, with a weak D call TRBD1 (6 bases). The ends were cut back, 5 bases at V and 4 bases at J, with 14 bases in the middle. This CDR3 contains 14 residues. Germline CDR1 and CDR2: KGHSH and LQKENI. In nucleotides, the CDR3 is TGTGCCAGCTCAATTCATCAGGGGATCACTGAAGCTTTCTTT. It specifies CASSIHQGITEAFF. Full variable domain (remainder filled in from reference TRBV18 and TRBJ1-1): NAGVMQNPRHLVRRRGQEARLRCSPMKGHSHVYWYRQLPEEGLKFMVYLQKENIIDESGMPKERFSAEFPKEGPSILRIQQVVRGDSAAYFCASSIHQGITEAFFGQGTRLTVV.

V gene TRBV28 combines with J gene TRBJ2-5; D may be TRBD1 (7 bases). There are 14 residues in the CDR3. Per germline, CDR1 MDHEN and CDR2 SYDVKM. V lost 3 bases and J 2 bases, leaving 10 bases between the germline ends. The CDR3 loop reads CASSLGGQQETQYF. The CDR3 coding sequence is TGTGCCAGCAGTTTGGGGGGACAGCAAGAGACCCAGTACTTC.

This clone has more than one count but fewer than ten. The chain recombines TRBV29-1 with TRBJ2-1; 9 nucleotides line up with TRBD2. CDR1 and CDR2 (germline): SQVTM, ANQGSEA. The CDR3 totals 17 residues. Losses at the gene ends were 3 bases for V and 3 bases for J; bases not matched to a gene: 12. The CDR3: CSVEVVDPSGNYNEQFF. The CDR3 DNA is TGCAGCGTTGAGGTGGTAGATCCTAGCGGGAACTACAATGAGCAGTTCTTC.

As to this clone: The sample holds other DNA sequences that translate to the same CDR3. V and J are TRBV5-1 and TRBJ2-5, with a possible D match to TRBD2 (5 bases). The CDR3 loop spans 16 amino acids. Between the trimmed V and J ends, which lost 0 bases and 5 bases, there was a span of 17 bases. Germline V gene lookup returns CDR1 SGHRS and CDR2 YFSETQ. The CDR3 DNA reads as TGCGCCAGCAGCTTGGGCCTCGCCGGGGTCAGGGAGACCCAGTACTTC. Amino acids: CASSLGLAGVRETQYF.

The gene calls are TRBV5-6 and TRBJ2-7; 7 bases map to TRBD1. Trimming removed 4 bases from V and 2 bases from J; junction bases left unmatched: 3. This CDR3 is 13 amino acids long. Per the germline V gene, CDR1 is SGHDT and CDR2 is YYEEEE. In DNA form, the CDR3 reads TGTGCCAGCAGCGAGGGGGCCCCCTACGAGCAGTACTTC. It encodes CASSEGAPYEQYF.

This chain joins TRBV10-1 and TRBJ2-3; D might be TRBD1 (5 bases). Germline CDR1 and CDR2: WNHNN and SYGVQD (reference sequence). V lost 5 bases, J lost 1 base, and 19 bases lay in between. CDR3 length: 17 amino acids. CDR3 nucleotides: TGCGCCAGCAGTTCTAACCGGACACCGGCCTGCACAGATACGCAGTATTTT. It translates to CASSSNRTPACTDTQYF.

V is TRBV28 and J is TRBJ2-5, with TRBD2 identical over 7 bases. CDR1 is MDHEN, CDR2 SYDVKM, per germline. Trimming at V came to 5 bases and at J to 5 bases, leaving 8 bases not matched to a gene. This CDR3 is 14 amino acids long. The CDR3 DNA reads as TGTGCCAGCAGTCCTCCGACTAGCTGGGAGACCCAGTACTTC. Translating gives CASSPPTSWETQYF. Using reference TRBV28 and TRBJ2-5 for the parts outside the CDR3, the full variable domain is DVKVTQSSRYLVKRTGEKVFLECVQDMDHENMFWYRQDPGLGLRLIYFSYDVKMKEKGDIPEGYSVSREKKERFSLILESASTNQTSMYLCASSPPTSWETQYFGPGTRLLVL.

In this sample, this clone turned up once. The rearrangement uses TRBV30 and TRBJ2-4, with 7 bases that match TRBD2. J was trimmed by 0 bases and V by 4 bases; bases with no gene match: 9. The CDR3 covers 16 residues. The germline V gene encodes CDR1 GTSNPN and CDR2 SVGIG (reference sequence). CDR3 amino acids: CAWNSRGSGAKNIQYF. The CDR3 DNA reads TGTGCCTGGAATTCGCGGGGGAGCGGAGCCAAAAACATTCAGTACTTC.